Sequencing of this TCR beta chain was carried out in a study of blood T cell repertoires in COVID-19. For the study at large: PBMCs, B-cell-depleted T cells, or T cells provided the cDNA or gDNA that made up the material.

Per the study methods: By means of reference gene primer amplification, nucleated cell counts were estimated. The data were produced by immunoSEQ multiplex PCR, yet TCRdb's version contains in-frame clones alone and is incomplete. The D gene and trimming were derived from the DNA, and the V and J assignments and clone size from that table. The sample records some 330,000 clones, more than 75% being singletons. V was pared by 3 bases and J by 5 bases, with 15 bases between. The V gene's germline CDR1 is SGDLS and CDR2 YYNGEE. The CDR3 has 15 amino acids. Participants were aged roughly 18 to 89 years, lived in about two dozen US areas, and enrolled virtually. Cohort placement rested on clinical history that participants reported themselves.

The rearrangement uses TRBV9 and TRBJ1-3; D is possibly TRBD1 (5 bases). Specimen: PBMCs or T cells enriched from blood (not recorded which). This clonotype was sampled from a man between 35 and 55 years old in a cohort exposed to, infected with or recovered from COVID-19 (not recorded which). In DNA, the CDR3 is TGTGCCAGCAGCGGGGACTCACCCACCCGAAACACCATATATTTT. It codes for CASSGDSPTRNTIYF.